One sample yielded the 9 T cell receptor beta chains listed below, sequenced in a study of blood T cell repertoires in COVID-19. Using immunoSEQ multiplex PCR, the repertoire was profiled, and TCRdb retains in-frame clones only, with some absent. Of 240,000 or so clones listed, around 90% are singletons. What was sequenced was peripheral blood. These receptors originate from a woman in her 30s with acute or convalescent COVID-19.

The genes are TRBV6-5 and TRBJ2-4, with 7 bases that match TRBD1. Germline trimming cut 7 bases from V and 0 bases from J; bases unmatched to any gene: 6. The CDR3 is 15 amino acids. Germline CDR1 is MNHEY and CDR2 is SVGAGI. The CDR3 coding sequence is TGTGCCAGCACCCGGGACAGCCCAGCCAAAAACATTCAGTACTTC. It codes for CASTRDSPAKNIQYF.

V is TRBV7-9 and J is TRBJ1-1; maybe TRBD1 (5 bases). There are 12 residues in the CDR3. The V gene's germline CDR1 is SEHNR and CDR2 FQNEAQ (reference sequence). V dropped 3 bases and J dropped 8 bases, with 10 bases sitting between them. CDR3 in amino acids: CASSLETVEAFF. The DNA of the CDR3 is TGTGCCAGCAGCTTGGAGACAGTAGAAGCTTTCTTT.

This clone was seen a single time. The J gene is TRBJ1-1, the V gene TRBV11-2, with D maybe TRBD1 (5 bases). The length of the CDR3 is 13 residues. Looked up from germline, CDR1 is SGHAT and CDR2 is FQNNGV. With 1 base removed from V and 5 bases from J, the gap between germline ends came to 8 bases. The CDR3 loop reads CASSLVGGTEAFF. CDR3 DNA: TGTGCCAGCAGCTTAGTCGGGGGTACTGAAGCTTTCTTT.

In nucleotides, the CDR3 is TGCGCCAGCAGCACTAGCAGGTCTAATGAAAAACTGTTTTTT. It specifies CASSTSRSNEKLFF. This chain links TRBV5-1 with TRBJ1-4; D not resolved. Germline V gene lookup returns CDR1 SGHRS and CDR2 YFSETQ. This CDR3 contains 14 residues. Trimming took 4 bases from V and 3 from J, leaving 10 bases between them.

The rearrangement links TRBV6-1 to TRBJ2-7; perhaps TRBD2 as D (7 bases). CDR1 and CDR2 from the germline V gene are MNHNS and SASEGT. V was shortened by 4 bases and J by 0 bases, with 19 bases between the two germline ends. The CDR3 loop spans 17 amino acids. CDR3: CASSGARGGFSSYEQYF. The CDR3 DNA reads as TGTGCCAGCAGTGGGGCGCGCGGGGGCTTTAGCTCCTACGAGCAGTACTTC.

This chain joins TRBV19 and TRBJ1-1, with a tentative D call TRBD1 (6 bases). CDR1 is LNHDA and CDR2 is SQIVND in the germline V gene (reference sequence). The CDR3 contains 15 residues. The V gene lost 0 bases and the J gene lost 3 bases, with 11 bases spanning the gap. The CDR3 loop reads CASSIEGAMDTEAFF. As DNA, the CDR3 is TGTGCCAGTAGTATAGAGGGGGCCATGGACACTGAAGCTTTCTTT.

With respect to this clone: Other DNA sequences from this sample encode an identical CDR3 as well. The V call is TRBV9, the J call TRBJ2-1; TRBD2 agrees at 8 bases. This CDR3 spans 16 amino acids. Germline V gene data show CDR1 as SGDLS and CDR2 as YYNGEE. The J segment lost 0 bases and the V segment lost 3 bases, leaving 5 bases of the junction unmatched. The CDR3 sequence: CASSARSGSSYNEQFF. The CDR3, as DNA: TGTGCCAGCAGCGCCCGGAGCGGGAGCTCCTACAATGAGCAGTTCTTC.

The chain links TRBV14 to TRBJ1-4; 9 bases fit TRBD1. The junction had 7 bases not matched to a gene; V was cut back by 2 bases and J by 6 bases. The CDR3 sequence is 16 residues long. The V gene's germline CDR1 is SGHDN and CDR2 FVKESK. The CDR3 DNA follows: TGTGCCAGCAGCCAACAAAAAGGACAGGGGTATGAAAAACTGTTTTTT. The encoded protein is CASSQQKGQGYEKLFF.

The rearrangement links TRBV7-2 to TRBJ1-5; D may be TRBD1 (6 bases). Germline CDR1 and CDR2: SGHTA and FQGNSA. This CDR3 region has 13 residues. V was trimmed by 4 bases and J by 3 bases, leaving 7 bases between them. CDR3 loop: CASSYRVNQPQHF. CDR3 sequence (DNA): TGTGCCAGCAGCTACAGGGTCAATCAGCCCCAGCATTTT.